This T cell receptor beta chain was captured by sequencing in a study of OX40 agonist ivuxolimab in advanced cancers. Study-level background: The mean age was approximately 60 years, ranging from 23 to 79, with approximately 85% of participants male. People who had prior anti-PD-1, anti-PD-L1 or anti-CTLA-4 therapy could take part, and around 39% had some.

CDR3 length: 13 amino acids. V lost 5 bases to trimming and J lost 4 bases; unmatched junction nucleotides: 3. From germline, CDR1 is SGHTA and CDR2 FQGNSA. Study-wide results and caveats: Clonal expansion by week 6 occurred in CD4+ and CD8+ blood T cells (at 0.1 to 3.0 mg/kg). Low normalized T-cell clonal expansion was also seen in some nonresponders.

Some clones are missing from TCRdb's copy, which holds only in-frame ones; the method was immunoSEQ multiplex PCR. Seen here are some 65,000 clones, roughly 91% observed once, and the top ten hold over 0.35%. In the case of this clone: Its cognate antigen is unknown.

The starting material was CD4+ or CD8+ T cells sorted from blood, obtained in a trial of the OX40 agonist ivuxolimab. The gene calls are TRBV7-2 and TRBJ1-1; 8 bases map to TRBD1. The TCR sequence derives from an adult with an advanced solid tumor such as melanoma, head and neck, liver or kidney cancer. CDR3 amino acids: CASSKTGGTEAFF. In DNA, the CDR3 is TGTGCCAGCAGCAAAACAGGGGGCACTGAAGCTTTCTTT.